These 8 T cell receptor beta chains were sequenced from one sample in a study of early T cells in non-severe SARS-CoV-2 infection. A single record per CDR3 protein comes from TCRdb applying MiXCR to the 5' RACE reads. The table records more than 90,000 distinct CDR3 sequences, over 10% of them present only once. The sequenced sample was whole blood. These TCRs come from an adult who was a healthcare worker with PCR-confirmed SARS-CoV-2 infection or an uninfected control (not recorded which).

This clonotype was detected a few times. This rearrangement joins TRBV12-3 or TRBV12-4 to TRBJ1-2, with D perhaps matching TRBD1 (5 bases). V was trimmed by 8 bases and J by 4 bases, leaving 11 bases between them. The CDR3 extends over 12 amino acids. Written as DNA, the CDR3 is TGTGCCAGCTCGGGGGGAAGCTATGGCTACACCTTC. It is translated as CASSGGSYGYTF.

The chain joins TRBV9 to TRBJ2-3; 9 nucleotides agree with TRBD2. CDR1 and CDR2 (germline): SGDLS, YYNGEE. The CDR3 spans 13 residues. V was clipped by 7 bases and J by 4 bases; unmatched bases: 4. The CDR3 protein is CASGRGGADTQYF. The CDR3 nucleotides read TGTGCCAGCGGGCGGGGGGGCGCAGATACGCAGTATTTT.

This clonotype was observed at least ten times. The rearrangement uses TRBV5-1 and TRBJ2-3; D might be TRBD1 (5 bases). Trimming pared 4 bases from V and 0 bases from J, leaving 15 bases between. The CDR3 sequence is 16 residues long. Germline V gives CDR1 SGHRS, CDR2 YFSETQ. CDR3 coding DNA: TGCGCCAGCAGCCCAAGACAGACAGACAGCACAGATACGCAGTATTTT. Its protein product is CASSPRQTDSTDTQYF.

The rearrangement uses TRBV5-4 and TRBJ1-1, with a tentative D call TRBD1 (5 bases). Per the germline V gene, CDR1 is SGHNT and CDR2 is YYREEE (reference sequence). Trimming shortened V by 1 base and J by 6 bases, and 10 bases separated the two germline ends. This CDR3 region has 13 residues. The CDR3 DNA reads as TGTGCCAGCAGCTTGCAGGGCGTGGCTGAAGCTTTCTTT. Translating it yields CASSLQGVAEAFF.

The chain employs TRBV6-5 and TRBJ2-3; TRBD2 aligns across 9 bases. The V segment lost 6 bases and the J segment 6 bases; nucleotides outside the gene matches: 4. The CDR3 has 13 amino acids. The germline gives CDR1 MNHEY, CDR2 SVGAGI. Here the CDR3 DNA reads TGTGCCAGCAGCCGCGGGGGGGATGATACGCAGTATTTT. Translation: CASSRGGDDTQYF.

For the CDR3, the DNA is TGTGCCAGCAGTTTATGGCAATTGGGCGGAACTAATGAAAAACTGTTTTTT. Translating gives CASSLWQLGGTNEKLFF. The chain is built from TRBV28 and TRBJ1-4; D remains ambiguous. Germline CDR1 is MDHEN and CDR2 is SYDVKM. V gave up 0 bases and J gave up 1 base, with 12 bases separating them. The CDR3 covers 17 residues.

Ten or more counts support this clonotype. The chain links TRBV7-8 to TRBJ2-3; D gene uncertain. CDR1 is SGHVS, CDR2 FQNEAQ, per germline. V was cut by 5 bases and J by 8 bases, with 17 bases left in between. CDR3 length equals 14 residues. For the CDR3, the DNA is TGTGCCAGCAGCCAAGAGAGGTTGGGGTTTACGCAGTATTTT. It translates to CASSQERLGFTQYF.

This clonotype has at least ten counts. The V and J genes are TRBV9 and TRBJ2-3; 7 bases map to TRBD2. The V segment lost 1 base and the J segment 2 bases; nucleotides outside the gene matches: 10. Germline CDR1 reads SGDLS; CDR2 reads YYNGEE. The CDR3 is 17 residues long. CDR3 nucleotide sequence: TGTGCCAGCAGCGTAACGGGACTACCAAGATCCACAGATACGCAGTATTTT. It encodes CASSVTGLPRSTDTQYF.